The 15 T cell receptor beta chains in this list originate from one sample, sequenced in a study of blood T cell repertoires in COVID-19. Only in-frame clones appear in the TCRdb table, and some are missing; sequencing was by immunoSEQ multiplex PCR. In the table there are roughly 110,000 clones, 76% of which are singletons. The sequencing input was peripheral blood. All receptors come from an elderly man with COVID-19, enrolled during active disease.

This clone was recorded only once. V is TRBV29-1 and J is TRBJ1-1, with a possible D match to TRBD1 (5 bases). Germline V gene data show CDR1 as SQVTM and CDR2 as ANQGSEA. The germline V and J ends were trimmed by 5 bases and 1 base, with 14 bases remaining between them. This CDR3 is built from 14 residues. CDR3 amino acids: CSVLPAGPNTEAFF. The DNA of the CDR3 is TGCAGCGTTCTTCCGGCGGGACCGAACACTGAAGCTTTCTTT. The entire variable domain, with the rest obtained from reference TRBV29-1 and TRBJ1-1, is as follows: SAVISQKPSRDICQRGTSLTIQCQVDSQVTMMFWYRQQPGQSLTLIATANQGSEATYESGFVIDKFPISRPNLTFSTLTVSNMSPEDSSIYLCSVLPAGPNTEAFFGQGTRLTVV.

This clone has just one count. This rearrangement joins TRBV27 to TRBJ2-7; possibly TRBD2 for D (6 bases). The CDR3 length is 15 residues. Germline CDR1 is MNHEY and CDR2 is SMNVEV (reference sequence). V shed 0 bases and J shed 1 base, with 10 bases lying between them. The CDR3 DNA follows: TGTGCCAGCAGTTTATCGCGGGGCCCTTCCTACGAGCAGTACTTC. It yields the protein CASSLSRGPSYEQYF.

The CDR3 DNA reads as TGTGCCAGCAGCCCCACGGGTTACGAGCAGTACTTC. This sequence encodes CASSPTGYEQYF. The chain carries TRBV7-9 and TRBJ2-7; D remains ambiguous. Trimming stripped 5 bases from V and 4 bases from J, with 9 bases between. The CDR3 contains 12 residues. The germline CDR1 and CDR2 sequences are SEHNR and FQNEAQ (reference sequence).

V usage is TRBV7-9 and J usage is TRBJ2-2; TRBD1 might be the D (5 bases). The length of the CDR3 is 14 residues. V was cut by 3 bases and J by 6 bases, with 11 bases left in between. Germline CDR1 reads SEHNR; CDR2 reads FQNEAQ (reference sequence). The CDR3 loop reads CASSFGQSPGELFF. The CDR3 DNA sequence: TGTGCCAGCAGCTTTGGACAATCGCCCGGGGAGCTGTTTTTT.

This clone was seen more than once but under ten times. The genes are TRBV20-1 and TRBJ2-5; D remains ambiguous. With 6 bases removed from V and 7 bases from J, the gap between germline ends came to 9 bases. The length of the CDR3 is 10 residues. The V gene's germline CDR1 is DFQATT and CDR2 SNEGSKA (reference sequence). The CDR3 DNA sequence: TGCAGTGCCTCTGAGGTGACCCAGTACTTC. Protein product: CSASEVTQYF.

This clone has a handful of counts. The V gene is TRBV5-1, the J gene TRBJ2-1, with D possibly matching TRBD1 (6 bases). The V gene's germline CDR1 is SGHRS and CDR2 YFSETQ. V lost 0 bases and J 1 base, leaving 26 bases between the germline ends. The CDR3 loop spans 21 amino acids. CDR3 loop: CASSLVSGTPTLIGSYNEQFF. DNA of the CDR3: TGCGCCAGCAGCTTGGTATCTGGGACACCCACCCTTATCGGGTCCTACAATGAGCAGTTCTTC. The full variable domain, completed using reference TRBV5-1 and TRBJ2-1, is KAGVTQTPRYLIKTRGQQVTLSCSPISGHRSVSWYQQTPGQGLQFLFEYFSETQRNKGNFPGRFSGRQFSNSRSEMNVSTLELGDSALYLCASSLVSGTPTLIGSYNEQFFGPGTRLTVL.

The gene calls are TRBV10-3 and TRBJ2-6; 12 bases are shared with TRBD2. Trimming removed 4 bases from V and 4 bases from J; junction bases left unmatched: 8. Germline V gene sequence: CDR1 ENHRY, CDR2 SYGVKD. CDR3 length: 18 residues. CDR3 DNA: TGTGCCATCAGTGGCTCTAGCGGGAGGGCCTCGGGGGCCAACGTCCTGACTTTC. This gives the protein CAISGSSGRASGANVLTF.

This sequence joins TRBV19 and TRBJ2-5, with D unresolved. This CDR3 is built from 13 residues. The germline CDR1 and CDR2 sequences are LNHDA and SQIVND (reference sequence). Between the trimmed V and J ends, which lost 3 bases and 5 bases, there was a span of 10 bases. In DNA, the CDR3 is TGTGCCAGTAGTATGTCTATGAGTGAGACCCAGTACTTC. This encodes CASSMSMSETQYF.

CDR3 in DNA: TGTGCCAGCAGCTTACGGGGGACTAGCGGGAGCCCCGGGGAGCTGTTTTTT. The encoded protein is CASSLRGTSGSPGELFF. The chain is built from TRBV7-9 and TRBJ2-2; 14 nucleotides agree with TRBD2. Trimming took 2 bases from V and 6 from J; bases not matched to a gene: 5. The CDR3 is 17 residues long. Germline values: CDR1 SEHNR, CDR2 FQNEAQ (reference sequence).

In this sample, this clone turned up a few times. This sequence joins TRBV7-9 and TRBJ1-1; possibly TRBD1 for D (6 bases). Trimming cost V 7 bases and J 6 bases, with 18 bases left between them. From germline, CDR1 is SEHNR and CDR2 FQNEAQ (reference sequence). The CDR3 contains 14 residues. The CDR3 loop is CASTKGGSLSEAFF. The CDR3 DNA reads TGTGCCAGCACCAAGGGGGGGAGTTTGTCTGAAGCTTTCTTT.

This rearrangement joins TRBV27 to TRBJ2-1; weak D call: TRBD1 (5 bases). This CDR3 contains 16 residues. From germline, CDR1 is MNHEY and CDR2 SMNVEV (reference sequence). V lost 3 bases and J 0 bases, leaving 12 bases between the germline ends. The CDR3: CASSLSQGYSYNEQFF. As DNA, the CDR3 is TGTGCCAGCAGTTTGTCGCAGGGATACTCCTACAATGAGCAGTTCTTC.

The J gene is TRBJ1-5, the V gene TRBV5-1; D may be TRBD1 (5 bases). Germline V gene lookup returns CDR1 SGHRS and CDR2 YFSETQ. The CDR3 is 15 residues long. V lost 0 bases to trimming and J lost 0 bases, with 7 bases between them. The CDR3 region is CASSLVGDSNQPQHF. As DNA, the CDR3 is TGCGCCAGCAGCTTGGTAGGGGATAGCAATCAGCCCCAGCATTTT.

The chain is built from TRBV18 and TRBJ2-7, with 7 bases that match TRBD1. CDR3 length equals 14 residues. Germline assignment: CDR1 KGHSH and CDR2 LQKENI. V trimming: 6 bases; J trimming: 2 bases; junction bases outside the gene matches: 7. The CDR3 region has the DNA TGTGCCAGCTCTCCGCGACAGGGAACCTACGAGCAGTACTTC. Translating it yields CASSPRQGTYEQYF.

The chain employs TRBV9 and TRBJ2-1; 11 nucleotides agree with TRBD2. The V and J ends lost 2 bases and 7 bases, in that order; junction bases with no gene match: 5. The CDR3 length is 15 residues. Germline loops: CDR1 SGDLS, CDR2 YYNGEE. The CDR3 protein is CASSVSGRALNEQFF. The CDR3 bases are TGTGCCAGCAGCGTTAGCGGGAGGGCCTTAAATGAGCAGTTCTTC. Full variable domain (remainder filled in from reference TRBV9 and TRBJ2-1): DSGVTQTPKHLITATGQRVTLRCSPRSGDLSVYWYQQSLDQGLQFLIQYYNGEERAKGNILERFSAQQFPDLHSELNLSSLELGDSALYFCASSVSGRALNEQFFGPGTRLTVL.

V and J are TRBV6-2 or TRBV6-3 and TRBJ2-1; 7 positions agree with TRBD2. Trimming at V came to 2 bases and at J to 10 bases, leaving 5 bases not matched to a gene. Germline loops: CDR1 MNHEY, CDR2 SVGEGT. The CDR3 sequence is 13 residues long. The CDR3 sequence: CASSYGAGVEQFF. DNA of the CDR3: TGTGCCAGCAGTTACGGGGCGGGAGTAGAGCAGTTCTTC.